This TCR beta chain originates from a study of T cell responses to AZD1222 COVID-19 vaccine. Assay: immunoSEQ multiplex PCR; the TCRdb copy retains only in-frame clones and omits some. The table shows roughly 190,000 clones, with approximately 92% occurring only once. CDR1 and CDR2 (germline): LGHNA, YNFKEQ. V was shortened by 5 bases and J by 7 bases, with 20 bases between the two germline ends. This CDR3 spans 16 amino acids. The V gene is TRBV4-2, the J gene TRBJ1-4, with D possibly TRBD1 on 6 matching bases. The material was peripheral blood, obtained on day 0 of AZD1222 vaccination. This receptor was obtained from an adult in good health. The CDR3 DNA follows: TGTGCCAGCAGCAAAATGTTAGCGGAGGGGGGTGAAAAACTGTTTTTT. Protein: CASSKMLAEGGEKLFF.